Listed here are 16 T cell receptor beta chains from one sample, sequenced in a study of identical twins. One entry per CDR3 protein results from TCRdb running MiXCR on the 5' RACE reads. The repertoire holds about 200,000 distinct CDR3 sequences, with over 8% as singletons. The material sequenced was memory (CD45RO+) T cells sorted from blood. These TCRs come from a woman between 18 and 29 years old in good health.

The chain carries TRBV29-1 and TRBJ1-5, with 11 bases aligning to TRBD1. There are 14 residues in the CDR3. V was pared by 4 bases and J by 6 bases, with 5 bases of the junction left unmatched. Germline CDR1 reads SQVTM; CDR2 reads ANQGSEA. The CDR3 loop reads CSVGGDRGSQPQHF. The CDR3 DNA follows: TGCAGCGTTGGGGGGGACAGGGGGTCTCAGCCCCAGCATTTT. The variable domain in full, completed from reference TRBV29-1 and TRBJ1-5, reads SAVISQKPSRDICQRGTSLTIQCQVDSQVTMMFWYRQQPGQSLTLIATANQGSEATYESGFVIDKFPISRPNLTFSTLTVSNMSPEDSSIYLCSVGGDRGSQPQHFGDGTRLSIL.

This clonotype turned up a few times. This chain uses TRBV20-1 with TRBJ2-5, with 14 bases lining up with TRBD2. The CDR3 runs 17 residues. Germline V gene sequence: CDR1 DFQATT, CDR2 SNEGSKA (reference sequence). V dropped 1 base and J dropped 2; count of bases not matched to a gene: 6. CDR3: CSARGYRLAGGQETQYF. In DNA form, the CDR3 reads TGCAGTGCTAGAGGGTACCGACTAGCGGGGGGGCAAGAGACCCAGTACTTC.

This clonotype was observed at least ten times. The chain links TRBV6-5 to TRBJ1-1, with D hard to call. V was cut by 2 bases and J by 0 bases, with 10 bases left in between. Germline CDR1 MNHEY, CDR2 SVGAGI. There are 15 residues in the CDR3. CDR3 DNA sequence: TGTGCCAGCAGTTACGGCAGGCCGATGAACACTGAAGCTTTCTTT. It codes for CASSYGRPMNTEAFF.

This clonotype has a count of ten or more. This chain links TRBV12-3 or TRBV12-4 with TRBJ1-2; D is uncertain. This CDR3 has 11 amino acids. The V and J ends lost 8 bases and 4 bases respectively, with 8 bases between them. The CDR3 DNA follows: TGTGCCAGCGCTGACGGCTATGGCTACACCTTC. Translated, it gives CASADGYGYTF.

This clonotype was recorded many times. V and J are TRBV3-1 and TRBJ2-1; D may be TRBD1 (6 bases). Trimming cost V 4 bases and J 4 bases, with 11 bases left between them. Germline-derived CDR1 and CDR2 are LGHDT and YNNKEL (reference sequence). The CDR3 length is 14 residues. The CDR3 DNA is TGTGCCAGCAGCCCACCAGGGGCTTACAATGAGCAGTTCTTC. Protein product: CASSPPGAYNEQFF.

This clonotype came up a few times. The rearrangement links TRBV12-3 or TRBV12-4 to TRBJ2-7, with D perhaps assigned TRBD1 or TRBD2 (5 bases each). This CDR3 comprises 15 residues. Deletions cut 4 bases from V and 6 bases from J, with 19 bases between. The CDR3 reads CASSSTPGAVGEQYF. CDR3 DNA: TGTGCCAGCAGTTCAACGCCCGGGGCCGTGGGCGAGCAGTACTTC.

This clonotype turned up a few times. For the CDR3, the DNA is TGTGCCATCAGTGAGTCTGGGACAGATAACGAGCAGTACTTC. The encoded protein is CAISESGTDNEQYF. The rearrangement links TRBV10-3 to TRBJ2-7, with 7 bases identical to TRBD1. Germline-derived CDR1 and CDR2 are ENHRY and SYGVKD. With 0 bases clipped from V and 5 bases from J, the junction kept 4 bases outside the gene matches. The CDR3 has 14 amino acids.

This clonotype appeared a few times. The J gene is TRBJ2-4, the V gene TRBV10-2, with TRBD2 matching 9 bases. V lost 0 bases and J lost 9; bases outside the gene matches: 6. The CDR3 loop spans 15 amino acids. CDR1 is WSHSY and CDR2 is SAAADI in the germline V gene. The CDR3 spells CASSESMAGGSIQYF. The CDR3 bases are TGCGCCAGCAGTGAGTCGATGGCGGGGGGGAGCATTCAGTACTTC.

This clonotype was seen ten or more times. V usage is TRBV12-3 or TRBV12-4 and J usage is TRBJ2-1; 8 positions match TRBD2. V lost 1 base, J lost 9 bases, and 8 bases stayed unmatched. This CDR3 region has 15 residues. Here the CDR3 DNA reads TGTGCCAGCAGTTTAGTCGGGAGGGCCTTGGGTGAGCAGTTCTTC. Its protein product is CASSLVGRALGEQFF.

The table lists this clonotype with many counts. This chain joins TRBV10-1 and TRBJ2-3; no clear D gene. V was shortened by 3 bases and J by 0 bases, with 10 bases between the two germline ends. Germline V gene sequence: CDR1 WNHNN, CDR2 SYGVQD (reference sequence). The CDR3 consists of 15 residues. CDR3 residues: CASSERVTSTDTQYF. In DNA form, the CDR3 reads TGCGCCAGCAGTGAAAGGGTTACTAGCACAGATACGCAGTATTTT.

This clonotype was counted many times. The chain has TRBV5-1 and TRBJ1-1; no firm D call. Germline CDR1 SGHRS, CDR2 YFSETQ. This CDR3 spans 16 amino acids. V was trimmed by 0 bases and J by 1 base, leaving 13 bases between them. The CDR3 loop is CASSLVGRATNTEAFF. DNA of the CDR3: TGCGCCAGCAGCTTGGTAGGGAGGGCGACGAACACTGAAGCTTTCTTT.

At least ten counts were recorded for this clonotype. The chain couples TRBV12-3 or TRBV12-4 to TRBJ2-2; tentatively, D is TRBD1 or TRBD2 (6 bases each). Trimming took off 10 bases at V and 3 bases at J, with 12 bases between the two ends. CDR3 length: 13 amino acids. CDR3 sequence reads: CATRGLHTGELFF. In nucleotides, the CDR3 is TGTGCCACCAGGGGACTTCACACCGGGGAGCTGTTTTTT.

This clonotype came up many times. The gene calls are TRBV12-3 or TRBV12-4 and TRBJ2-3, with TRBD2 matching over 12 bases. V shed 7 bases and J 4 bases; nucleotides not matched to a gene: 6. The CDR3 is made up of 15 amino acids. The CDR3 is CASTPLAGGSDTQYF. The CDR3 region has the DNA TGTGCCAGCACCCCCCTAGCGGGGGGGTCAGATACGCAGTATTTT.

This clonotype was recorded a few times. The rearrangement links TRBV5-6 to TRBJ1-5; D unresolved. The V gene's germline CDR1 is SGHDT and CDR2 YYEEEE. The CDR3 loop spans 14 amino acids. V shed 3 bases and J shed 6 bases, with 13 bases lying between them. The CDR3 here is CASSSRSRVQPQHF. In DNA, the CDR3 is TGTGCCAGCAGCTCTAGATCCCGGGTTCAGCCCCAGCATTTT.

This clonotype showed up many times. The chain recombines TRBV20-1 with TRBJ1-5; 7 bases align to TRBD1. Germline trimming cut 4 bases from V and 5 bases from J; bases unmatched to any gene: 2. This CDR3 has 12 amino acids. Germline CDR1 is DFQATT and CDR2 is SNEGSKA (reference sequence). The chain's CDR3 is CSAKTGDQPQHF. CDR3 in DNA: TGCAGTGCTAAAACAGGGGATCAGCCCCAGCATTTT.

This clonotype has ten or more counts. V gene TRBV12-3 or TRBV12-4 combines with J gene TRBJ1-1; D not certain. This CDR3 is 13 amino acids long. V lost 4 bases, J lost 9 bases, and 15 bases lay in between. CDR3: CASSYQAESKAFF. The CDR3 nucleotides read TGTGCCAGCAGTTATCAGGCAGAATCTAAAGCTTTCTTT.